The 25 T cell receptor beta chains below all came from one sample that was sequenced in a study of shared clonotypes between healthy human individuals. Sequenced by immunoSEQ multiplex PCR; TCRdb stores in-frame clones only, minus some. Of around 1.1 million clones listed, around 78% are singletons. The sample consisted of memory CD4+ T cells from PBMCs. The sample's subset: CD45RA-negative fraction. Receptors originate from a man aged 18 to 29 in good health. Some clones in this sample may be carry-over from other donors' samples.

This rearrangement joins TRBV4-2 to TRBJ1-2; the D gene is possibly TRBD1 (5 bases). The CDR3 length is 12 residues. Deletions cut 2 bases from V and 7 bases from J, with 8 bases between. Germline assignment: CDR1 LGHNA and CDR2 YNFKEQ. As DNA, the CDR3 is TGTGCCAGCAGCCAACGGGACTCTGGCTACACCTTC. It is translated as CASSQRDSGYTF.

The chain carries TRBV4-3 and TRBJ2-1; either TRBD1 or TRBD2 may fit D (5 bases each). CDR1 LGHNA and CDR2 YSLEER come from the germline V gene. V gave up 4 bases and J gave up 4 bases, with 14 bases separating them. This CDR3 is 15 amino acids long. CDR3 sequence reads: CASSRGRDGYNEQFF. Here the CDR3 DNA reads TGCGCCAGCAGCCGAGGTAGGGACGGTTACAATGAGCAGTTCTTC.

The CDR3 DNA reads as TGTGCCAGCAGTGAAGCGCGGGCAGGTTGGAGCAATCAGCCCCAGCATTTT. It is translated as CASSEARAGWSNQPQHF. The chain is built from TRBV6-1 and TRBJ1-5; D uncertain. The CDR3 contains 17 residues. Germline lookup yields CDR1 MNHNS and CDR2 SASEGT. Trimming removed 0 bases at V and 1 base at J, with 13 bases between.

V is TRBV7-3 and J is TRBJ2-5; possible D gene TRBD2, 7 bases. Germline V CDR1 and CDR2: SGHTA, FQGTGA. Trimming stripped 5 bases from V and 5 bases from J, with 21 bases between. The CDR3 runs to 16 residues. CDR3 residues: CASSAYAGGGQETQYF. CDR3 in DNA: TGTGCCAGCAGCGCCTACGCGGGCGGGGGCCAGGAGACCCAGTACTTC.

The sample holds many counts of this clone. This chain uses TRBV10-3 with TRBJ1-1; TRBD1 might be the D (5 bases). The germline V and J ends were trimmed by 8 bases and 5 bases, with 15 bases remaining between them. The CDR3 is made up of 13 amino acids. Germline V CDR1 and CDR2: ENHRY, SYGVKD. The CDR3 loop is CAIGGRGGTEAFF. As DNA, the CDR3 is TGTGCCATCGGTGGAAGGGGTGGAACTGAAGCTTTCTTT.

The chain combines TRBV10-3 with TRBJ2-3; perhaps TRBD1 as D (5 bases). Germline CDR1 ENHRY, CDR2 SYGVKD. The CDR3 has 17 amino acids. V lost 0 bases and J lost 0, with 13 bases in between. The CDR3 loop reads CAISESPTDTSTDTQYF. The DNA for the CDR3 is TGTGCCATCAGTGAGTCCCCGACGGACACTAGCACAGATACGCAGTATTTT.

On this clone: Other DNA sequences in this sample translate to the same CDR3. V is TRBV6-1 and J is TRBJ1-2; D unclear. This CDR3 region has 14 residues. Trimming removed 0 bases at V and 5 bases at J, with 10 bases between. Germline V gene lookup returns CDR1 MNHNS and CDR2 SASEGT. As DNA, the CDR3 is TGTGCCAGCAGTGAAGCGCTCGGACCTTATGGCTACACCTTC. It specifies CASSEALGPYGYTF.

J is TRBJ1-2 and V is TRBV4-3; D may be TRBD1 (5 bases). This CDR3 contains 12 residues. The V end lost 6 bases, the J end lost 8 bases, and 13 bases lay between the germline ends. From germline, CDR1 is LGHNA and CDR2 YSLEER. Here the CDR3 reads CASSPRGGGYTF. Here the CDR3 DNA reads TGCGCCAGCAGTCCCCGGGGGGGAGGCTACACCTTC.

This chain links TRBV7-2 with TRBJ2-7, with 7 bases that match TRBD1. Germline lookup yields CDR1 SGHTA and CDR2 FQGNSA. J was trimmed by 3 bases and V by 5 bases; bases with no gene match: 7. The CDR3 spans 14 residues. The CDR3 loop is CASSQDRVVYEQYF. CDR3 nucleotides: TGTGCCAGCAGCCAAGACAGGGTCGTCTACGAGCAGTACTTC.

The DNA for the CDR3 is TGTGCCAGCAGTTCACTAGCGGGGAGTAGCACAGATACGCAGTATTTT. This encodes CASSSLAGSSTDTQYF. The rearrangement uses TRBV6-5 and TRBJ2-3, with TRBD2 identical over 10 bases. Germline-derived CDR1 and CDR2 are MNHEY and SVGAGI. This CDR3 contains 16 residues. The J segment lost 0 bases and the V segment lost 4 bases, leaving 4 bases of the junction unmatched.

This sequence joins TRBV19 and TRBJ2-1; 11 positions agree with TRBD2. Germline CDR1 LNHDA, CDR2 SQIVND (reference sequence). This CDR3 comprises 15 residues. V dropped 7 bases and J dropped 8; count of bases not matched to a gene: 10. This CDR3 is CASTPTSGRSYEQFF. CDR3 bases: TGTGCCAGTACCCCCACTAGCGGGAGAAGCTATGAGCAGTTCTTC.

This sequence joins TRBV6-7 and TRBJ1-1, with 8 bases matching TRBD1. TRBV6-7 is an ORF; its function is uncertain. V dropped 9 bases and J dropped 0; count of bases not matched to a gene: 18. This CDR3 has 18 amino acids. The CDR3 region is CASSGTGASRNMNTEAFF. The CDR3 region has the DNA TGTGCCAGTTCCGGGACAGGAGCTTCTCGAAACATGAACACTGAAGCTTTCTTT.

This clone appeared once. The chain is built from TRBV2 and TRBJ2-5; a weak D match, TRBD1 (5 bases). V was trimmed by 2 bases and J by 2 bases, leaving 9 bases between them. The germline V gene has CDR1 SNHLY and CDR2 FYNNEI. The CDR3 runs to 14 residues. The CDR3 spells CASSELGPQETQYF. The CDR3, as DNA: TGTGCCAGCAGTGAACTGGGGCCTCAAGAGACCCAGTACTTC.

The CDR3 spells CASSPNPGGGWPQHF. CDR3 nucleotide sequence: TGTGCCAGCTCCCCTAACCCAGGGGGGGGGTGGCCCCAGCATTTT. The chain has TRBV18 and TRBJ1-5; 7 bases are shared with TRBD1. Germline CDR1 is KGHSH and CDR2 is LQKENI. After removal of 6 bases from V and 9 bases from J, the junction contained 14 bases not matched to a gene. This CDR3 region has 15 residues.

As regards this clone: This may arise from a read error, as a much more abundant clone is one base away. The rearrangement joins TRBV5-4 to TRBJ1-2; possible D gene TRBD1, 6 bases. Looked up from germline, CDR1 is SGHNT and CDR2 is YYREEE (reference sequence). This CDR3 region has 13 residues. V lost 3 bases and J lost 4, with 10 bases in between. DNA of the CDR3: TGTGCCAGCAGCTCGGACAGCCTCTATGGCTACACCTTC. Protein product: CASSSDSLYGYTF.

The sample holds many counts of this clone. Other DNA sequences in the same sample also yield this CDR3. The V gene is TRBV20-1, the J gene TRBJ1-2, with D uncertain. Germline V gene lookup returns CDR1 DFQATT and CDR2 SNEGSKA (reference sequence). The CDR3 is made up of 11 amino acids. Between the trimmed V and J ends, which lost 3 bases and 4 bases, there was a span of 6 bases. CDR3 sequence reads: CSARGGYGYTF. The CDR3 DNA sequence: TGCAGTGCTAGGGGTGGCTATGGCTACACCTTC.

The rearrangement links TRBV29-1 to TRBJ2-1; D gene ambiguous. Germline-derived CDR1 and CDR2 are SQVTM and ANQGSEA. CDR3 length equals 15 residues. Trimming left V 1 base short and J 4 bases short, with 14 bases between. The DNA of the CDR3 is TGCAGCGTTGAAGTGTTTTCCGCGCTGTACAATGAGCAGTTCTTC. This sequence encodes CSVEVFSALYNEQFF.

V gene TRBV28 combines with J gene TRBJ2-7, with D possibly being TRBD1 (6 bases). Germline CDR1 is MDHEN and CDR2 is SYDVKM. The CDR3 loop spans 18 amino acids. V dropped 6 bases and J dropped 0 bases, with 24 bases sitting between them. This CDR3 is CASRRTGTRRKSSYEQYF. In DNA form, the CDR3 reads TGTGCCAGCAGGCGAACCGGGACAAGACGTAAGAGCTCCTACGAGCAGTACTTC.

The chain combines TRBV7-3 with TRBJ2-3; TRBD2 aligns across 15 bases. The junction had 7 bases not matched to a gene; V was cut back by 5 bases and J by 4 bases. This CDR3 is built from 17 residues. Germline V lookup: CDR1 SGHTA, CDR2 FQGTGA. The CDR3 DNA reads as TGTGCCAGCAGCCCCGGGACTAGCGGGAGGCTGTCAGATACGCAGTATTTT. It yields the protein CASSPGTSGRLSDTQYF.

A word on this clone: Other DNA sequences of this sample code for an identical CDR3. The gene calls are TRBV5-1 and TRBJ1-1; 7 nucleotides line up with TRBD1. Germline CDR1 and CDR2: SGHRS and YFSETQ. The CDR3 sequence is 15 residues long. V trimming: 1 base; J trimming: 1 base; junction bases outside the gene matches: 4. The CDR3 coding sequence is TGCGCCAGCAGCTTGCGGCCAGGGGGGAACACTGAAGCTTTCTTT. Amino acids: CASSLRPGGNTEAFF.

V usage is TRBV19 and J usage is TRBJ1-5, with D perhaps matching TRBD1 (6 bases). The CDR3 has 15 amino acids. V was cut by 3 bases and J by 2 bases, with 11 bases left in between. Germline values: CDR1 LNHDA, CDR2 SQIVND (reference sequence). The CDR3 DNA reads TGTGCCAGTAGTATTGCCAGGGGCGGCAATCAGCCCCAGCATTTT. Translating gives CASSIARGGNQPQHF.

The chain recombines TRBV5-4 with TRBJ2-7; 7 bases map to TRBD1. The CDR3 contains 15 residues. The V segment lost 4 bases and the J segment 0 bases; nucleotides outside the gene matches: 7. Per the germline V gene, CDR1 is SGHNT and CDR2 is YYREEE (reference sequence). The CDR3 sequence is CASSHTRDSSYEQYF. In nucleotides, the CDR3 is TGTGCCAGCAGCCACACCCGGGACAGCTCCTACGAGCAGTACTTC.

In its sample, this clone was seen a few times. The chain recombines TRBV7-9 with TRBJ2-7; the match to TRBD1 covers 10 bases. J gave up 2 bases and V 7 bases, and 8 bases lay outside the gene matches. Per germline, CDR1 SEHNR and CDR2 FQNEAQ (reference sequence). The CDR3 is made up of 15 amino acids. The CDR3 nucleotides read TGTGCCAGCATCCTACGGGACAGGGGCACCTACGAGCAGTACTTC. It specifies CASILRDRGTYEQYF.

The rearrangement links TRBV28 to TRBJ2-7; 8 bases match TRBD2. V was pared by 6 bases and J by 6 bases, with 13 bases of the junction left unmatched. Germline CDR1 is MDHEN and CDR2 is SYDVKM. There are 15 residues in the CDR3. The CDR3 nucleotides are TGTGCCAGCAGGGCCGGGACTAGGGGAACGATCGAGCAGTACTTC. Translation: CASRAGTRGTIEQYF.

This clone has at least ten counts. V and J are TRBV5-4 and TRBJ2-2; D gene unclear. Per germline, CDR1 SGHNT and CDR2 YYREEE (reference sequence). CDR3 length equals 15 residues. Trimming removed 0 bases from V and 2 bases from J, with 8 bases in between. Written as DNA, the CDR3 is TGTGCCAGCAGCTTGGCCGGCCTCAACACCGGGGAGCTGTTTTTT. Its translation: CASSLAGLNTGELFF.